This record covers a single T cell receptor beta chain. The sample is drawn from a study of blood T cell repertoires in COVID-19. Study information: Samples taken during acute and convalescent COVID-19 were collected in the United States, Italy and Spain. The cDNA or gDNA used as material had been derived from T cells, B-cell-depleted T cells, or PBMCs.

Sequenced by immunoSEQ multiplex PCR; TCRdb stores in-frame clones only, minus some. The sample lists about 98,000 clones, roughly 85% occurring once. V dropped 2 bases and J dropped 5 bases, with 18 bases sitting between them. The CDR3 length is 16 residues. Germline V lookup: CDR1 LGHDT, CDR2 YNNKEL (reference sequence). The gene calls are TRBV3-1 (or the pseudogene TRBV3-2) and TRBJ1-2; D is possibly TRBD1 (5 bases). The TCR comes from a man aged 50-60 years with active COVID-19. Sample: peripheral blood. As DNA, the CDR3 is TGTGCCAGCAGCCAACCAGGGATTTATAGACCTTATGGCTACACCTTC. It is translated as CASSQPGIYRPYGYTF.